The present TCR beta chain was sequenced within a study of CD8+ T cells in alopecia areata. Points from the study as a whole: Scalp specimens additionally yield sequences from normal skin's resident alphabeta T cells.

CDR1 and CDR2 from the germline V gene are SGHTA and FQGTGA. The CDR3 totals 13 residues. With 2 bases removed from V and 1 base from J, the gap between germline ends came to 5 bases. Sample treatment: oral pan-JAK inhibitor, 5-10 mg twice daily. Punch biopsies of lesional scalp, plus peripheral blood, were taken from alopecia areata patients. TCR sequencing used cDNA made by reverse transcription of extracted RNA. Assay: immunoSEQ multiplex PCR; the TCRdb copy retains only in-frame clones and omits some. This table has about 200,000 clones, 35% to 40% appearing once. This clone was seen a handful of times. Its antigen is unknown. Other DNA variants within this sample encode the same CDR3.

This chain links TRBV7-3 with TRBJ1-1; no clear D. The source of this sequence is a human donor with alopecia areata. Sequences were derived from CD4+ T cells sorted from blood, sampled around week 34, from a patient treated with tofacitinib. The CDR3 here is CASSLERNTEAFF. Here the CDR3 DNA reads TGTGCCAGCAGCTTAGAGAGGAACACTGAAGCTTTCTTT.